This T cell receptor (beta chain) originates from a study of CD8 T cells in ankylosing spondylitis. TCRdb ran MiXCR on the 5' RACE reads and lists one entry per CDR3 protein. The sample consists of 700,000 to 850,000 distinct CDR3 sequences, approximately 12% of them appearing once. The CDR3 extends over 13 amino acids. Trimming took off 1 base at V and 8 bases at J, with 11 bases between the two ends. CDR1 and CDR2 from the germline V gene are SEHNR and FQNEAQ (reference sequence). Note on this clonotype: Its antigen is not known.

General study results and limits: What seemed typical of ankylosing spondylitis blood was a TCR beta motif built from roughly eight highly homologous variants. The authors reported significant enrichment of disease-linked clones in matched ankylosing spondylitis synovial fluid.

The J gene is TRBJ1-2, the V gene TRBV7-9; D is perhaps TRBD1 (6 bases). The source material was blood, either unsorted or a sorted T cell fraction (not recorded which). The TCR originated in a male donor with ankylosing spondylitis. The chain's CDR3 is CASSLEQGNGYTF. CDR3 nucleotides: TGTGCCAGCAGCTTAGAACAGGGTAACGGCTACACCTTC. Full variable domain (rest looked up from reference TRBV7-9 and TRBJ1-2): DTGVSQNPRHKITKRGQNVTFRCDPISEHNRLYWYRQTLGQGPEFLTYFQNEAQLEKSRLLSDRFSAERPKGSFSTLEIQRTEQGDSAMYLCASSLEQGNGYTFGSGTRLTVV.